This T cell receptor beta chain was observed in a study of blood T cell repertoires in COVID-19. The sample holds a few counts of this clone. Only in-frame clones appear in the TCRdb table, and some are missing; sequencing was by immunoSEQ multiplex PCR. The sample has 200,000 to 250,000 clones, approximately 88% seen once. V was clipped by 5 bases and J by 0 bases; unmatched bases: 4. Germline loops: CDR1 KGHSH, CDR2 LQKENI. This CDR3 contains 15 residues. This receptor was taken from a woman in her twenties or thirties with COVID-19, enrolled during active disease. Sequencing was performed on peripheral blood. This chain joins TRBV18 and TRBJ2-7, with 10 bases that match TRBD2. The CDR3 is CASSELAGFSYEQYF. The CDR3 DNA sequence: TGTGCCAGCTCAGAACTAGCGGGGTTCTCCTACGAGCAGTACTTC.